The 23 T cell receptor beta chains presented below share a single source sample, sequenced in a study of blood T cell repertoires in COVID-19. Profiled with immunoSEQ multiplex PCR; TCRdb holds only in-frame clones, not every one. The table lists just under 50,000 clones, over 85% of them singletons. Sequenced material: peripheral blood. The receptors stem from a human donor in a cohort sampled during active COVID-19.

The chain is built from TRBV12-3 or TRBV12-4 and TRBJ2-1; TRBD1 matches at 10 bases. The trim removed 5 bases at V and 8 bases at J, leaving 0 bases unmatched. This CDR3 has 12 amino acids. The CDR3 nucleotides are TGTGCCAGCAGTGGACAGGGGGATGAGCAGTTCTTC. Protein product: CASSGQGDEQFF.

This clone was counted a few times. J is TRBJ2-7 and V is TRBV20-1, with 7 nucleotides matching TRBD2. This CDR3 spans 11 amino acids. From germline, CDR1 is DFQATT and CDR2 SNEGSKA (reference sequence). V trimming: 5 bases; J trimming: 2 bases; junction bases outside the gene matches: 0. The CDR3 DNA follows: TGCAGTGCTGCGGGAGCCTACGAGCAGTACTTC. This translates into CSAAGAYEQYF.

The gene calls are TRBV14 and TRBJ2-1; TRBD1 matches at 9 bases. The CDR3 has 13 residues. V lost 3 bases, J lost 7 bases, and 1 base stayed unmatched. Germline values: CDR1 SGHDN, CDR2 FVKESK. CDR3 bases: TGTGCCAGCAGCCAGGGGACAGGGAATGAGCAGTTCTTC. It is translated as CASSQGTGNEQFF.

The V and J genes are TRBV11-3 and TRBJ1-1; possible D gene TRBD1, 6 bases. The CDR3 is 14 amino acids. V lost 5 bases to trimming and J lost 4 bases, with 14 bases between them. Germline-derived CDR1 and CDR2 are SGHNT and YENEEA. Here the CDR3 reads CASSVAGRGTEAFF. CDR3 sequence (DNA): TGTGCCAGCAGCGTCGCCGGCAGGGGCACTGAAGCTTTCTTT.

V gene TRBV9 combines with J gene TRBJ2-1; perhaps TRBD2 as D (6 bases). Germline V gene sequence: CDR1 SGDLS, CDR2 YYNGEE. The ends were cut back, 0 bases at V and 2 bases at J, with 12 bases in the middle. The CDR3 is 16 residues long. For the CDR3, the DNA is TGTGCCAGCAGCGTAGCTGGTAGCGGAGCCTACAATGAGCAGTTCTTC. It translates to CASSVAGSGAYNEQFF.

The chain employs TRBV6-5 and TRBJ2-3, with D unresolved. CDR1 is MNHEY and CDR2 is SVGAGI in the germline V gene. The CDR3 has 14 amino acids. The germline V and J ends were trimmed by 6 bases and 4 bases, with 14 bases remaining between them. CDR3 protein: CASRRSSPPDTQYF. The CDR3 DNA is TGTGCCAGCAGGCGGTCCTCCCCCCCAGATACGCAGTATTTT.

V usage is TRBV7-2 and J usage is TRBJ2-5; the D is unclear. V gave up 1 base and J gave up 2 bases, with 11 bases separating them. The CDR3 sequence is 15 residues long. Per germline, CDR1 SGHTA and CDR2 FQGNSA. CDR3 sequence reads: CASSLGVRGQETQYF. The CDR3 DNA follows: TGTGCCAGCAGCTTAGGAGTTCGCGGTCAAGAGACCCAGTACTTC.

The chain employs TRBV5-1 and TRBJ1-5; maybe TRBD1 (5 bases). V dropped 0 bases and J dropped 5 bases, with 9 bases sitting between them. This CDR3 spans 14 amino acids. Germline CDR1 reads SGHRS; CDR2 reads YFSETQ. CDR3 sequence: CASSLEAGYQPQHF. DNA for the CDR3: TGCGCCAGCAGCTTGGAGGCAGGGTATCAGCCCCAGCATTTT.

The V call is TRBV7-8, the J call TRBJ2-1; TRBD2 aligns across 13 bases. Germline CDR1 is SGHVS and CDR2 is FQNEAQ. This CDR3 is 19 amino acids long. V lost 1 base and J lost 3; bases outside the gene matches: 9. CDR3 DNA sequence: TGTGCCAGCAGCTTAGTCGGACTAGCGGGAGTAGGTCGCTACAATGAGCAGTTCTTC. The encoded protein is CASSLVGLAGVGRYNEQFF.

The table lists this clone with a count of one. The rearrangement joins TRBV29-1 to TRBJ2-7; no reliable D call. The V and J ends lost 0 bases and 6 bases respectively, with 6 bases between them. CDR1 and CDR2 from the germline V gene are SQVTM and ANQGSEA. The CDR3 extends over 11 amino acids. This CDR3 is CSVEDTSEQYF. CDR3 in DNA: TGCAGCGTTGAAGATACGAGCGAGCAGTACTTC.

This clone was observed a handful of times. The chain uses TRBV6-5 and TRBJ1-2, with a possible D match to TRBD1 (5 bases). Germline loops: CDR1 MNHEY, CDR2 SVGAGI. The CDR3 runs 13 residues. Trimming shortened V by 0 bases and J by 8 bases, and 10 bases separated the two germline ends. CDR3 sequence (DNA): TGTGCCAGCAGTTACTCAGGACAAGTGGGCTACACCTTC. Translated: CASSYSGQVGYTF.

The V gene is TRBV28, the J gene TRBJ2-1; 8 nucleotides align to TRBD1. Germline assignment: CDR1 MDHEN and CDR2 SYDVKM. CDR3 length equals 17 residues. With 5 bases clipped from V and 4 bases from J, the junction kept 13 bases outside the gene matches. As DNA, the CDR3 is TGTGCCAGCAGTCCATTCCAGGGGACAGGAGATTACAATGAGCAGTTCTTC. This encodes CASSPFQGTGDYNEQFF.

The gene calls are TRBV7-8 and TRBJ1-6, with D possibly being TRBD1 (5 bases). CDR3 length: 15 amino acids. CDR1 is SGHVS and CDR2 is FQNEAQ in the germline V gene. Trimming stripped 0 bases from V and 9 bases from J, with 12 bases between. The CDR3 here is CASSLATGGGSPLHF. The CDR3 bases are TGTGCCAGCAGCTTAGCCACAGGCGGGGGTTCACCCCTCCACTTT.

This sequence joins TRBV6-5 and TRBJ1-2; 7 bases are a match to TRBD1. The CDR3 contains 13 residues. The J segment lost 6 bases and the V segment lost 6 bases, leaving 7 bases of the junction unmatched. CDR1 is MNHEY and CDR2 is SVGAGI in the germline V gene. The CDR3 region is CASSLEQGNGYTF. The CDR3 DNA reads TGTGCCAGCAGCCTAGAACAGGGGAATGGCTACACCTTC.

V and J are TRBV7-9 and TRBJ2-4; the D gene is possibly TRBD2 (5 bases). Deletions cut 5 bases from V and 1 base from J, with 9 bases between. The CDR3 covers 14 residues. Germline lookup yields CDR1 SEHNR and CDR2 FQNEAQ (reference sequence). The DNA for the CDR3 is TGTGCCAGCAGCCCCGGACTTGCCAAAAACATTCAGTACTTC. Residues: CASSPGLAKNIQYF.

The chain employs TRBV6-6 and TRBJ1-1; 7 bases are a match to TRBD1. The CDR3 length is 15 residues. Per the germline V gene, CDR1 is MNHNY and CDR2 is SVGAGI (reference sequence). J gave up 0 bases and V 6 bases, and 7 bases lay outside the gene matches. The CDR3 spells CASSPGQKMNTEAFF. The CDR3 DNA follows: TGTGCCAGCAGCCCGGGACAGAAGATGAACACTGAAGCTTTCTTT.

The chain couples TRBV19 to TRBJ2-7; TRBD2 agrees at 9 bases. Trimming took 5 bases from V and 3 from J; bases not matched to a gene: 2. This CDR3 region has 13 residues. Germline CDR1 LNHDA, CDR2 SQIVND (reference sequence). The CDR3 DNA follows: TGTGCCAGTAGTCTTAGCGGGAGCTACGAGCAGTACTTC. Translating it yields CASSLSGSYEQYF.

The chain employs TRBV24-1 and TRBJ1-2, with 10 bases aligning to TRBD1. The CDR3 has 15 residues. The germline gives CDR1 KGHDR, CDR2 SFDVKD. Trimming took 3 bases from V and 3 from J; bases not matched to a gene: 3. CDR3 sequence: CATSDTGTGDYGYTF. Written as DNA, the CDR3 is TGTGCCACCAGTGATACCGGGACAGGGGACTATGGCTACACCTTC.

This chain joins TRBV5-3 and TRBJ2-7; D may be TRBD1 (5 bases). Being an ORF, TRBV5-3 has a function that is uncertain. Trimming pared 5 bases from V and 4 bases from J, leaving 13 bases between. This CDR3 spans 13 amino acids. CDR3 protein: CARSSFDSYEQYV. CDR3 DNA: TGTGCCAGAAGTTCCTTCGACAGTTACGAGCAGTACGTC.

The V call is TRBV2, the J call TRBJ2-7, with D perhaps matching TRBD1 (6 bases). The CDR3 sequence is 14 residues long. The V and J ends lost 3 bases and 3 bases respectively, with 12 bases between them. The germline V gene has CDR1 SNHLY and CDR2 FYNNEI. As DNA, the CDR3 is TGTGCCAGCAGTGACCGCGGACAGAACTACGAGCAGTACTTC. Translated, it gives CASSDRGQNYEQYF.

The V gene is TRBV28, the J gene TRBJ2-3, with TRBD2 matching over 9 bases. This CDR3 is 15 amino acids long. V dropped 3 bases and J dropped 6; count of bases not matched to a gene: 7. CDR1 is MDHEN and CDR2 is SYDVKM in the germline V gene. The CDR3 nucleotides read TGTGCCAGCAGTTTTCCAGCGGGAGGAACGGATACGCAGTATTTT. The encoded protein is CASSFPAGGTDTQYF.

The chain has TRBV29-1 and TRBJ1-2; D is unclear. V lost 5 bases to trimming and J lost 3 bases, with 16 bases between them. The germline V gene has CDR1 SQVTM and CDR2 ANQGSEA. The CDR3 totals 14 residues. DNA for the CDR3: TGCAGCGTTTCACTTCTGCGGCGGTACTATGGCTACACCTTC. Amino acid sequence: CSVSLLRRYYGYTF.

The rearrangement uses TRBV7-2 and TRBJ2-5; TRBD2 aligns across 9 bases. The trim removed 2 bases at V and 7 bases at J, leaving 8 bases unmatched. The CDR3 is 15 residues long. The germline CDR1 and CDR2 sequences are SGHTA and FQGNSA. The DNA of the CDR3 is TGTGCCAGCAGCTTAACTAGCGCGGGAGGGGGGACCCAGTACTTC. Protein sequence: CASSLTSAGGGTQYF.